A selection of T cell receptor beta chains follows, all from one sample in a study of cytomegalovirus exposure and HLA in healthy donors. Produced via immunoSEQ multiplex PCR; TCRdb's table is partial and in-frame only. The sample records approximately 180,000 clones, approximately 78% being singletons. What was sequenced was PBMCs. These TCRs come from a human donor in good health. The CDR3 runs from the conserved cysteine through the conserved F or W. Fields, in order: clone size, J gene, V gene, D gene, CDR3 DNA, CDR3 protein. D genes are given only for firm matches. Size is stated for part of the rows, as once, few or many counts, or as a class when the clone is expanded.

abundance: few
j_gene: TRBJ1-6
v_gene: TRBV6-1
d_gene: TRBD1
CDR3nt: TGTGCCAGCACCTATAGGACAGGGACCAATTCACCCCTCCACTTT
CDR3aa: CASTYRTGTNSPLHF

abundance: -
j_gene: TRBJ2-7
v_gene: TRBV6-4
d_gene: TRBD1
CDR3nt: TGTGCCAGCAGCCCAATATCCGGGACAGGTCCCTACGAGCAGTACTTC
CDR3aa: CASSPISGTGPYEQYF

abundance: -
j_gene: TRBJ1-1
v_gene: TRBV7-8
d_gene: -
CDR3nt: TGTGCCAGCAGCTTAGGAGGGGGTGGGGCACACACTGAAGCTTTCTTT
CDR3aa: CASSLGGGGAHTEAFF

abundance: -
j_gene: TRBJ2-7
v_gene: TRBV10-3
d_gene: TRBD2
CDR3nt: TGTGCCATCAGTGAAACTAGGAGTGGCCTAGCGGACTCCTACGAGCAGTACTTC
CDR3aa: CAISETRSGLADSYEQYF

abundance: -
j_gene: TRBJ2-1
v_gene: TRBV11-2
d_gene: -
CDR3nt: TGTGCCAGCAGCCTCTACGGAGCGGGTACCTACAATGAGCAGTTCTTC
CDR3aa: CASSLYGAGTYNEQFF

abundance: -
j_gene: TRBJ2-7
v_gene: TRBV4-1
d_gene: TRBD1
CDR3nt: TGCGCCAGCAGCCAAGTGACAGGGGCCTACGAGCAGTACTTC
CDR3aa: CASSQVTGAYEQYF

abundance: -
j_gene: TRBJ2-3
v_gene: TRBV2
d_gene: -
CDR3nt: TGTGCCAGCAGTGAAGCTTTGGGCGGGGATACGCAGTATTTT
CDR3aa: CASSEALGGDTQYF

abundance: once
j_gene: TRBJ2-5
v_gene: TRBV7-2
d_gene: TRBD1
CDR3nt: TGTGCCAGCAGCCTGGGACAGCTGGAGACCCAGTACTTC
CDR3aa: CASSLGQLETQYF

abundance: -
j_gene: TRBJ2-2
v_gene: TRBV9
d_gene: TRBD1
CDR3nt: TGTGCCAGCAGCGTAGAGGGGGCCAGCACCGGGGAGCTGTTTTTT
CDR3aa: CASSVEGASTGELFF

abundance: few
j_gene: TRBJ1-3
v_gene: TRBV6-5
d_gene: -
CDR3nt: TGTGCCAGCAGTCTACAGGGAGCTGGAAACACCATATATTTT
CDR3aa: CASSLQGAGNTIYF

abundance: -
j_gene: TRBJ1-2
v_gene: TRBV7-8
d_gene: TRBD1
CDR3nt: TGTGCCAGCAGCTTAACTGGGACAGGCTATGGCTACACCTTC
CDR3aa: CASSLTGTGYGYTF

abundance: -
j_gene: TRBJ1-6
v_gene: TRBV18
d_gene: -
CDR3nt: TGTGCCAGCTCACAGGACATGTATAATTCACCCCTCCACTTT
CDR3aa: CASSQDMYNSPLHF

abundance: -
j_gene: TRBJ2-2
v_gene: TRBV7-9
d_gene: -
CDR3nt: TGTGCCAGCGGAACAGGGTCGGGCACCGGGGAGCTGTTTTTT
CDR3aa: CASGTGSGTGELFF

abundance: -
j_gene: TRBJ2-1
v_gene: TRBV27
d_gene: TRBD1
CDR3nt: TGTGCCAGCAGCCCCACCCCGGACAGGGTGAATGAGCAGTTCTTC
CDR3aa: CASSPTPDRVNEQFF

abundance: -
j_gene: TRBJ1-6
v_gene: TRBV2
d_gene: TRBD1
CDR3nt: TGTGCCAGCAGCGCCGGGACAGGGGTATCACCCCTCCACTTT
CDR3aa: CASSAGTGVSPLHF

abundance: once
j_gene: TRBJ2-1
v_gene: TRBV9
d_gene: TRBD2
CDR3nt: TGTGCCAGCAGCGTGAGCGGGGGCCTCTACAATGAGCAGTTCTTC
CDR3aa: CASSVSGGLYNEQFF

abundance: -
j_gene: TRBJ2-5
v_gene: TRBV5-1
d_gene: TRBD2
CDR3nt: TGCGCCAGCAGCTTGGATCTAGCGGGGGAAGAGACCCAGTACTTC
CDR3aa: CASSLDLAGEETQYF

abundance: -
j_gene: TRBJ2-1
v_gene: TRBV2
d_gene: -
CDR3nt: TGTGCCACCAATCTAGAATCCTACAATGAGCAGTTCTTC
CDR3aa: CATNLESYNEQFF

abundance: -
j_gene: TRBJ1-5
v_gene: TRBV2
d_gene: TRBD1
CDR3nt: TGTGCCAGCAGTCGAGACAGGGGCGGATATCAGCCCCAGCATTTT
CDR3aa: CASSRDRGGYQPQHF

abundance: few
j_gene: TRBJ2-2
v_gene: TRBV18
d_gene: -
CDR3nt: TGTGCCAGCTCAGGTCGACTGGATACGAACACCGGGGAGCTGTTTTTT
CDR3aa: CASSGRLDTNTGELFF

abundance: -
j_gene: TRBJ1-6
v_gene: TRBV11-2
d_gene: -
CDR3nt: TGTGCCAGCAGCTTACTGCGGTATAATTCACCCCTCCACTTT
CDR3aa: CASSLLRYNSPLHF

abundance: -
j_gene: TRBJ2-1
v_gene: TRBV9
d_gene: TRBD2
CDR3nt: TGTGCCAGCAGCGCCACCGGGACTAGCGGGGGGGCCCACAACAATGAGCAGTTCTTC
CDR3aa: CASSATGTSGGAHNNEQFF

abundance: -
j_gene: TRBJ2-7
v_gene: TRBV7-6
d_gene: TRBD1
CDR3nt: TGTGCCAGCAGCTTAGCAGGGACAGGCCCCTACGAGCAGTACTTC
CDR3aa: CASSLAGTGPYEQYF

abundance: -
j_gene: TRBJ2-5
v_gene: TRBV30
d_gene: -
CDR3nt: TGTGCCTGGAGGGGCGCGTCACAAGAGACCCAGTACTTC
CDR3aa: CAWRGASQETQYF

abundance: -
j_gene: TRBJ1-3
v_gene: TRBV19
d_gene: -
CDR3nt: TGTGCCAGCACCCTAGGACAGTTATTTGGAAACACCATATATTTT
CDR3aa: CASTLGQLFGNTIYF

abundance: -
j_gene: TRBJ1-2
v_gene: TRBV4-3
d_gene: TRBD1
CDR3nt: TGCGCCAGCAGCCAAGATCGTGGACAGGACACCTATGGCTACACCTTC
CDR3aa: CASSQDRGQDTYGYTF

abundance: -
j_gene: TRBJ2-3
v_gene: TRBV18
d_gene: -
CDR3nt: TGTGCCAGCTCACTTACAGGGTACGGCACAGATACGCAGTATTTT
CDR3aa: CASSLTGYGTDTQYF

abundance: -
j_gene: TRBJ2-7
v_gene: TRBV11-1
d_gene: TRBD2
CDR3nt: TGTGCCAGCAGACAGGGACTAGCGGGGGTCCCCTACGAGCAGTACTTC
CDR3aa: CASRQGLAGVPYEQYF

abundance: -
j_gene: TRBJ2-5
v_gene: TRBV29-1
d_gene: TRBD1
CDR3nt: TGCAGCGCCAAGGAACAGGGGGCATGGGAGACCCAGTACTTC
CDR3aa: CSAKEQGAWETQYF